Included here is one T cell receptor (beta chain) sequence, with context. Authors' analysis steps: Scientists estimated how many nucleated cells there were by amplifying reference gene primers. Generated by immunoSEQ multiplex PCR, the TCRdb table keeps only in-frame clones and is missing some. The D gene and trimming were derived from the DNA, and the V and J assignments and clone size from that table. The data show 90,000 to 110,000 clones, about four fifths seen once. V gave up 6 bases and J gave up 3 bases; unmatched junction bases: 4. The CDR3 loop spans 12 amino acids. The germline CDR1 and CDR2 sequences are GTSNPN and SVGIG (reference sequence). The data originate from a study of blood T cell repertoires in COVID-19. Whole-study context: Researchers got acute and convalescent COVID-19 samples from the United States, Italy and Spain. PBMCs, B-cell-depleted T cells, or T cells were the source of the cDNA or gDNA that made up the material.

This clonotype originated in a man older than 75 with acute or convalescent COVID-19. The sample taken for sequencing was peripheral blood. The chain combines TRBV30 with TRBJ1-1; TRBD1 agrees at 7 bases. In DNA, the CDR3 is TGTGCCTGCACAGGGGTGGACACTGAAGCTTTCTTT. Translation gives CACTGVDTEAFF.